This T cell receptor beta chain was retrieved from a study of control samples from healthy donors and cancer patients. TCRdb's copy holds only in-frame clones and misses some; the assay was immunoSEQ multiplex PCR. Among roughly 130,000 clones listed, nearly 90% were seen once. The germline V gene has CDR1 SEHNR and CDR2 FQNEAQ (reference sequence). This CDR3 is 18 amino acids long. V was cut by 1 base and J by 0 bases, with 18 bases left in between. Sequencing input: blood. The sequence was obtained from a man aged 45 to 65 in good health. The rearrangement uses TRBV7-9 and TRBJ1-1; D ambiguous. In DNA, the CDR3 is TGTGCCAGCAGCTTAGGGTCGTTTGGCGAGGGATTGAACACTGAAGCTTTCTTT. Translated: CASSLGSFGEGLNTEAFF.